A single sample is the source of the 7 T cell receptor beta chains below, sequenced in a study of blood T cell repertoires in COVID-19. Method: immunoSEQ multiplex PCR; TCRdb's copy keeps in-frame clones and lacks some. This table has fewer than 45,000 clones, more than 90% appearing once. The sample was peripheral blood. The receptor set was obtained from a man in his fifties or sixties with active or convalescent COVID-19.

With regard to this clone: The junction differs from germline at one of its ends, possibly a read error. The chain recombines TRBV28 with TRBJ2-7, with 9 bases fitting TRBD1. The CDR3 has 13 amino acids. Per the germline V gene, CDR1 is MDHEN and CDR2 is SYDVKM. CDR3 sequence (DNA): TGTGCCAGCAGAGCCCACAGGGGGCGACCACCTTTCTTC. Residues: CASRAHRGRPPFF.

This chain joins TRBV6-6 and TRBJ1-3; 8 bases line up with TRBD1. V lost 6 bases to trimming and J lost 4 bases; unmatched junction nucleotides: 8. Per the germline V gene, CDR1 is MNHNY and CDR2 is SVGAGI (reference sequence). The CDR3 is 15 residues long. The CDR3 DNA is TGTGCCAGCAGCGACAGGGGAGTGAAAGGAAACACCATATATTTT. Its protein product is CASSDRGVKGNTIYF.

The rearrangement uses TRBV25-1 and TRBJ2-3; D might be TRBD1 (5 bases). V was shortened by 1 base and J by 0 bases, with 11 bases between the two germline ends. This CDR3 comprises 16 residues. Germline V gene sequence: CDR1 MGHDK, CDR2 SYGVNS. The CDR3 bases are TGTGCCAGCAGTGAATTCCGGACAACTAGCACAGATACGCAGTATTTT. Protein product: CASSEFRTTSTDTQYF.

Only one count was recorded for this clone. The chain links TRBV28 to TRBJ2-7; 12 bases map to TRBD2. This CDR3 has 16 amino acids. The V gene's germline CDR1 is MDHEN and CDR2 SYDVKM. V dropped 4 bases and J dropped 3; count of bases not matched to a gene: 7. The CDR3 DNA reads TGTGCCAGCAGTTCTAGCGGGAGGGCCAGGAGCTACGAGCAGTACTTC. This encodes CASSSSGRARSYEQYF.

V gene TRBV6-1 combines with J gene TRBJ2-7, with D perhaps matching TRBD2 (5 bases). Per the germline V gene, CDR1 is MNHNS and CDR2 is SASEGT. The CDR3 consists of 13 residues. V lost 3 bases and J lost 3, with 9 bases in between. CDR3 bases: TGTGCCAGCAGTGAGGACTTGAGCTACGAGCAGTACTTC. Protein: CASSEDLSYEQYF.

This chain connects TRBV7-9 to TRBJ2-7; D not certain. Germline assignment: CDR1 SEHNR and CDR2 FQNEAQ (reference sequence). The CDR3 has 11 amino acids. V was clipped by 4 bases and J by 5 bases, with 6 bases between them. The CDR3 DNA is TGTGCCAGCAGCTCCGGAGACGAGCAGTACTTC. This encodes CASSSGDEQYF.

This chain links TRBV6-5 with TRBJ1-6, with a possible D match to TRBD1 (5 bases). Germline V gene lookup returns CDR1 MNHEY and CDR2 SVGAGI. Trimming removed 7 bases from V and 9 bases from J, with 10 bases in between. The CDR3 has 12 amino acids. For the CDR3, the DNA is TGTGCCAGCACAGGGAATCGTTCACCCCTCCACTTT. Amino acids: CASTGNRSPLHF.